A selection of T cell receptor beta chains follows, all from one sample in a study of blood T cell repertoires in COVID-19. Measured with immunoSEQ multiplex PCR; TCRdb has only the in-frame clones, and not every one. Of over 150,000 clones in the sample, roughly 84% were seen once. Sequenced: peripheral blood. These receptors were collected from a human donor in a cohort sampled during active COVID-19. CDR3s include the opening cysteine and the closing phenylalanine or tryptophan. A D gene is named only where the DNA matches it firmly. A clone size is listed for some rows: how often the clone was seen (once, few, many), or a class if it is expanded.

DNA	CDR3	V	size	J	D
TGTGCCATCAGTGACCCGGGACTAGCGGTCTCCTACGAGCAGTACTTC	CAISDPGLAVSYEQYF	TRBV10-3	NA	TRBJ2-7	TRBD2
TGTGCCAGCAGCCTCGGGAATAGCGGGAGTATCGGGGAGCTGTTTTTT	CASSLGNSGSIGELFF	TRBV7-9	NA	TRBJ2-2	TRBD2
TGCGCCAGCAGCTGGGGACTAGCGGCATCGAACAGGTACAATGAGCAGTTCTTC	CASSWGLAASNRYNEQFF	TRBV5-1	NA	TRBJ2-1	TRBD2
TGTGCCAGCAGCCGCGAGAACACAGATACGCAGTATTTT	CASSRENTDTQYF	TRBV13	NA	TRBJ2-3	NA
TGTGCCAGCAGCTTAGGGGAGGGCGTTTACAATGAGCAGTTCTTC	CASSLGEGVYNEQFF	TRBV7-9	NA	TRBJ2-1	TRBD2
TGCGCCAGCAGTGGTGAGCGGGACTCCTACAATGAGCAGTTCTTC	CASSGERDSYNEQFF	TRBV10-2	NA	TRBJ2-1	TRBD2
TGTGCCAGCAGTTTTCGACAGGGGCCCCCATATGGCTACACCTTC	CASSFRQGPPYGYTF	TRBV27	many	TRBJ1-2	TRBD1
TGTGCCAGCGAGCTAGACCGCCGCTCCTACGAGCAGTACTTC	CASELDRRSYEQYF	TRBV25-1	NA	TRBJ2-7	NA
TGTGCCAGCAGCTCTAGGAGCACCGGACAATTCTTC	CASSSRSTGQFF	TRBV11-3	few	TRBJ2-1	NA
TGTGCCAGCAGTCCCTCGACAGGCGCCTACGAGCAGTACTTC	CASSPSTGAYEQYF	TRBV27	NA	TRBJ2-7	NA
TGCGCCAGCAGTGCTAAAGCGGGAGTCCACGAGCAGTACTTC	CASSAKAGVHEQYF	TRBV10-1	NA	TRBJ2-7	TRBD2
TGCAGCGTGGGGGACGGGGGTTCCTACAATGAGCAGTTCTTC	CSVGDGGSYNEQFF	TRBV29-1	NA	TRBJ2-1	NA
TGTGCCAGCTCAGGGGGCCATAACACTGAAGCTTTCTTT	CASSGGHNTEAFF	TRBV2	NA	TRBJ1-1	TRBD1
TGTGCCACTAGGAGGGCCATTAATGAAAAACTGTTTTTT	CATRRAINEKLFF	TRBV19	NA	TRBJ1-4	NA
TGCGCCAGCACCCTTTTTGACGGGGTGGGAGAGACCCAGTACTTC	CASTLFDGVGETQYF	TRBV5-1	NA	TRBJ2-5	NA
TGCGCCAGCAGCTTGGCGGCTAGCGGGGGAACGCAGTATTTT	CASSLAASGGTQYF	TRBV5-1	NA	TRBJ2-3	TRBD2
TGTGCCAGCAGCAAAGGGCGGGAGGGACAGACTGAAGCTTTCTTT	CASSKGREGQTEAFF	TRBV21-1	NA	TRBJ1-1	NA
TGTGCCAGCAGGGGGACTAGCGGGAGTGGGGCAGATACGCAGTATTTT	CASRGTSGSGADTQYF	TRBV5-4	NA	TRBJ2-3	TRBD2
TGTGCCAGTAGTTTAACCGGGACAGGGGAGTCTCGTCGTTCACCCCTCCACTTT	CASSLTGTGESRRSPLHF	TRBV19	NA	TRBJ1-6	TRBD1
TGCGCCAGCAGCCCGACAGGGCGAGAGACCCAGTACTTC	CASSPTGRETQYF	TRBV5-1	once	TRBJ2-5	TRBD1
TGTGCCAGCAGCCCCCAGACAGCTACCTACGAGCAGTACTTC	CASSPQTATYEQYF	TRBV7-8	NA	TRBJ2-7	NA
TGTGCCAGCAGCTCTGTCGGGAGGGATCAGCCCCAGCATTTT	CASSSVGRDQPQHF	TRBV5-5	NA	TRBJ1-5	NA
TGTGCCAGCGCGCTAGATTCCTACGAGCAGTACTTC	CASALDSYEQYF	TRBV6-5	NA	TRBJ2-7	NA
TGTGCCAGCAGTCACAGGGGCGTCAATGAAAAACTGTTTTTT	CASSHRGVNEKLFF	TRBV6-5	NA	TRBJ1-4	TRBD1
TGTGCCAGCCGGTCGGGGCTTAGACTAGCGGGAGCCGATGAGCAGTTCTTC	CASRSGLRLAGADEQFF	TRBV28	NA	TRBJ2-1	TRBD2
TGTGCCACGGGACAGTTGGGCTCTGGAAACACCATATATTTT	CATGQLGSGNTIYF	TRBV19	NA	TRBJ1-3	TRBD1
TGCGCCAGCAGCTTGGAACTAGCGGGAGCTGTAGATACGCAGTATTTT	CASSLELAGAVDTQYF	TRBV5-1	NA	TRBJ2-3	TRBD2
TGTGCCAGCAGTTCTCCTAGCGGGATGACCTACGAGCAGTACTTC	CASSSPSGMTYEQYF	TRBV28	NA	TRBJ2-7	TRBD2
TGCAGCGTCGCACAGGGCGGTCAGCCCCAGCATTTT	CSVAQGGQPQHF	TRBV29-1	NA	TRBJ1-5	NA
TGTGCCAGCAGTTTACCAACGGGACCCCTCCACTTT	CASSLPTGPLHF	TRBV27	NA	TRBJ1-6	NA
TGTGCCAGCAGCCTACGCAGGGGGCGGACAGATACGCAGTATTTT	CASSLRRGRTDTQYF	TRBV11-3	NA	TRBJ2-3	TRBD1
TGTGCCAGCAGCCTAGGCCAGCGGGGGACCCAGTACTTC	CASSLGQRGTQYF	TRBV12-3/TRBV12-4	NA	TRBJ2-5	TRBD2
TGTGCCAGCAGCTTATTCCAAGCGGGGGGGCCAGATACGCAGTATTTT	CASSLFQAGGPDTQYF	TRBV7-2	NA	TRBJ2-3	TRBD2
TGCGCCAGCAGCCTCGGACTAGCAGCCCCCATGAGTGAGCAGTTCTTC	CASSLGLAAPMSEQFF	TRBV4-1	NA	TRBJ2-1	TRBD2
TGTGCCAGCACCTCCTTCCGAGGAGCCTACGAGCAGTACTTC	CASTSFRGAYEQYF	TRBV6-5	NA	TRBJ2-7	NA
TGTGCAAGTCGCCTCCCGACAGGGAGAGCTTTCTTT	CASRLPTGRAFF	TRBV12-2	NA	TRBJ1-1	NA
TGTGCCAGCTCACCGGGGGGGCGGACGTCTTACAATGAGCAGTTCTTC	CASSPGGRTSYNEQFF	TRBV18	once	TRBJ2-1	NA
TGCGCCAGCAGTTTACCGACTAGCGGGAGGGCAGATACGCAGTATTTT	CASSLPTSGRADTQYF	TRBV5-1	NA	TRBJ2-3	TRBD2